Presented here are 21 T cell receptor beta chains from one specimen sequenced in a study of shared clonotypes between healthy human individuals. Method: immunoSEQ multiplex PCR; TCRdb's copy keeps in-frame clones and lacks some. The repertoire holds 2 million to 2.5 million clones, with around 93% as singletons. CD45RO negativity and positive selection for CCR7 defined naive CD8 cells, a population that excluded terminally differentiated effector memory CD45RA+ cells. Sequences were obtained from naive CD8+ T cells from PBMCs. Receptors were obtained from a man aged 18-30 years in good health. Some clones in this sample may be carry-over from other donors' samples.

This clone was detected a few times. The sample holds other DNA sequences that translate to the same CDR3. This chain joins TRBV5-6 and TRBJ2-7; D gene ambiguous. The V end was cut by 0 bases, the J end by 0 bases, with 4 bases between. This CDR3 has 13 residues. Germline values: CDR1 SGHDT, CDR2 YYEEEE. The CDR3 DNA is TGTGCCAGCAGCTTGGGTAGCTCCTACGAGCAGTACTTC. Protein: CASSLGSSYEQYF.

The rearrangement uses TRBV27 and TRBJ2-1; 7 bases are shared with TRBD2. This CDR3 has 11 residues. Germline CDR1 is MNHEY and CDR2 is SMNVEV (reference sequence). V lost 8 bases and J lost 7; bases outside the gene matches: 2. This CDR3 reads CASWGGNEQFF. CDR3 DNA sequence: TGTGCCAGCTGGGGGGGAAATGAGCAGTTCTTC.

The gene calls are TRBV15 and TRBJ2-3, with TRBD2 matching 8 bases. The length of the CDR3 is 15 residues. V lost 5 bases to trimming and J lost 0 bases; unmatched junction nucleotides: 4. Germline V gives CDR1 LNHNV, CDR2 YYDKDF (reference sequence). The CDR3 DNA reads as TGTGCCACCAGCCGACTAGCGATTAGCACAGATACGCAGTATTTT. This sequence encodes CATSRLAISTDTQYF.

The rearrangement links TRBV14 to TRBJ2-2, with 12 bases matching TRBD2. This CDR3 has 19 amino acids. J lost 7 bases, V lost 2 bases, and 14 bases had no gene match. Germline V gene data show CDR1 as SGHDN and CDR2 as FVKESK. CDR3 sequence reads: CASSQTGLAGLFLGGELFF. For the CDR3, the DNA is TGTGCCAGCAGCCAAACGGGACTAGCGGGCCTCTTTTTGGGCGGGGAGCTGTTTTTT.

The chain carries TRBV5-4 and TRBJ2-1, with TRBD1 matching over 9 bases. The CDR3 loop spans 15 amino acids. Germline CDR1 and CDR2: SGHNT and YYREEE (reference sequence). V shed 4 bases and J 2 bases; nucleotides not matched to a gene: 4. CDR3 sequence: CASSPYRGPYNEQFF. In DNA form, the CDR3 reads TGTGCCAGCAGCCCCTACAGGGGGCCCTACAATGAGCAGTTCTTC. The whole variable domain, filled in from reference TRBV5-4 and TRBJ2-1, reads ETGVTQSPTHLIKTRGQQVTLRCSSQSGHNTVSWYQQALGQGPQFIFQYYREEENGRGNFPPRFSGLQFPNYSSELNVNALELDDSALYLCASSPYRGPYNEQFFGPGTRLTVL.

The V gene is TRBV7-9, the J gene TRBJ2-7; D remains unclear. The CDR3 covers 13 residues. The germline V gene has CDR1 SEHNR and CDR2 FQNEAQ (reference sequence). The germline V and J ends were trimmed by 5 bases and 1 base, with 9 bases remaining between them. Here the CDR3 DNA reads TGTGCCAGCAGCCCCGAGGCGTCCTACGAGCAGTACTTC. Its translation: CASSPEASYEQYF. Looking up the rest from reference TRBV7-9 and TRBJ2-7 gives the full variable domain: DTGVSQNPRHKITKRGQNVTFRCDPISEHNRLYWYRQTLGQGPEFLTYFQNEAQLEKSRLLSDRFSAERPKGSFSTLEIQRTEQGDSAMYLCASSPEASYEQYFGPGTRLTVT.

The chain joins TRBV9 to TRBJ1-2; tentative D call: TRBD1 (5 bases). V was trimmed by 7 bases and J by 4 bases, leaving 23 bases between them. The length of the CDR3 is 16 residues. Germline values: CDR1 SGDLS, CDR2 YYNGEE. The CDR3, as DNA: TGTGCCAGCGGCGAGATGCTGGGGGAACCGCTCTATGGCTACACCTTC. Translating it yields CASGEMLGEPLYGYTF.

The J gene is TRBJ1-5, the V gene TRBV28; D possibly corresponds to TRBD1 (5 bases). Per germline, CDR1 MDHEN and CDR2 SYDVKM. V lost 5 bases to trimming and J lost 0 bases, with 8 bases between them. The CDR3 is made up of 14 amino acids. The CDR3 spells CASSGGSSNQPQHF. CDR3 in DNA: TGTGCCAGCAGTGGGGGATCTAGCAATCAGCCCCAGCATTTT.

Remarks on this clone: Other DNA sequences in the sample encode the same CDR3. The genes are TRBV4-1 and TRBJ1-2, with unresolved D. Germline lookup yields CDR1 MGHRA and CDR2 YSYEKL. The CDR3 is made up of 13 amino acids. The ends were cut back, 1 base at V and 4 bases at J, with 7 bases in the middle. The CDR3 protein is CASSQVGSYGYTF. In nucleotides, the CDR3 is TGCGCCAGCAGCCAAGTGGGCAGCTATGGCTACACCTTC.

The chain has TRBV28 and TRBJ2-2, with 9 bases fitting TRBD2. The trim removed 3 bases at V and 2 bases at J, leaving 16 bases unmatched. Germline V gene lookup returns CDR1 MDHEN and CDR2 SYDVKM. This CDR3 region has 20 residues. DNA of the CDR3: TGTGCCAGCAGTTTCACCCCCTTCCGTGCTAGCGGGATAAACACCGGGGAGCTGTTTTTT. It specifies CASSFTPFRASGINTGELFF.

V and J are TRBV5-6 and TRBJ1-2, with 8 bases matching TRBD1. The junction had 14 bases not matched to a gene; V was cut back by 6 bases and J by 4 bases. The CDR3 contains 16 residues. Per the germline V gene, CDR1 is SGHDT and CDR2 is YYEEEE. CDR3 sequence reads: CASTPGGQASLYGYTF. Written as DNA, the CDR3 is TGTGCCAGCACCCCTGGGGGACAGGCCTCGCTCTATGGCTACACCTTC.

V is TRBV28 and J is TRBJ2-7, with D hard to call. The ends were cut back, 6 bases at V and 4 bases at J, with 13 bases in the middle. The CDR3 consists of 13 residues. In germline, CDR1 is MDHEN, CDR2 SYDVKM. CDR3 nucleotides: TGTGCCAGCAGAACAGCTTCCCCTTACGAGCAGTACTTC. Encoded protein: CASRTASPYEQYF.

This clone was observed a single time. J is TRBJ1-2 and V is TRBV7-7; D is possibly TRBD1 (6 bases). CDR3 size: 17 residues. Per germline, CDR1 SSHAT and CDR2 FNYEAQ (reference sequence). Trimming removed 0 bases at V and 4 bases at J, with 18 bases between. The CDR3 region has the DNA TGTGCCAGCAGCTTAGCGGAGGACAGTGAAATTTTCTATGGCTACACCTTC. Residues: CASSLAEDSEIFYGYTF.

V is TRBV5-8 and J is TRBJ2-1; tentative D call: TRBD1 (6 bases). V was shortened by 5 bases and J by 8 bases, with 20 bases between the two germline ends. Germline CDR1 reads SGHTS; CDR2 reads YDEGEE. The CDR3 is made up of 15 amino acids. CDR3 nucleotide sequence: TGTGCCAGCAGAACCTATGACAGGTTAGGGGATGAGCAGTTCTTC. Translating it yields CASRTYDRLGDEQFF.

About this clone itself: This sample also contains other DNA sequences that code for the same CDR3. The V gene is TRBV27, the J gene TRBJ2-7; 8 bases are shared with TRBD1. The V gene's germline CDR1 is MNHEY and CDR2 SMNVEV (reference sequence). The CDR3 extends over 13 amino acids. J was trimmed by 5 bases and V by 4 bases; bases with no gene match: 4. The CDR3 DNA sequence: TGTGCCAGCAGTTCCACAGGGGGAAACGAGCAGTACTTC. This codes for CASSSTGGNEQYF.

Written as DNA, the CDR3 is TGTGCCAGCAGTTTAGGGATGGAAGATACGCAGTATTTT. This translates into CASSLGMEDTQYF. The V gene is TRBV28, the J gene TRBJ2-3; D is ambiguous. V lost 2 bases, J lost 5 bases, and 8 bases lay in between. Germline assignment: CDR1 MDHEN and CDR2 SYDVKM. The CDR3 runs 13 residues.

V and J are TRBV7-6 and TRBJ2-7, with D perhaps TRBD2 (6 bases). CDR1 is SGHVS and CDR2 is FNYEAQ in the germline V gene. With 5 bases removed from V and 6 bases from J, the gap between germline ends came to 20 bases. The CDR3 spans 15 residues. In DNA form, the CDR3 reads TGTGCCAGCAGCAGTTCGGCGAGCCCACTAGCCGAGCAGTACTTC. Translated, it gives CASSSSASPLAEQYF.

This clone was observed a single time. The genes are TRBV4-1 and TRBJ2-3; perhaps TRBD2 as D (6 bases). The CDR3 has 14 residues. Germline loops: CDR1 MGHRA, CDR2 YSYEKL. V was trimmed by 2 bases and J by 6 bases, leaving 12 bases between them. Here the CDR3 DNA reads TGCGCCAGCAGCCAACCGGGGGTGTCGGATACGCAGTATTTT. Translated, it gives CASSQPGVSDTQYF.

J is TRBJ1-2 and V is TRBV28; no clear D. Germline CDR1 MDHEN, CDR2 SYDVKM. V was pared by 5 bases and J by 1 base, with 8 bases between. The CDR3 is 13 amino acids. The CDR3 nucleotides are TGTGCCAGCAGTCCCTCATTTAACTATGGCTACACCTTC. The encoded protein is CASSPSFNYGYTF.

Here the CDR3 reads CASMGAGNTIYF. The CDR3, as DNA: TGTGCCAGCATGGGAGCTGGAAACACCATATATTTT. The rearrangement joins TRBV27 to TRBJ1-3; D is uncertain. CDR1 is MNHEY and CDR2 is SMNVEV in the germline V gene (reference sequence). CDR3 length: 12 residues. V lost 7 bases and J 2 bases, leaving 6 bases between the germline ends.

CDR3 in DNA: TGCGCCAGCAGCCAATCGACTAGCGGGAGGGATTTCCAAGAGACCCAGTACTTC. Its protein product is CASSQSTSGRDFQETQYF. This chain uses TRBV4-3 with TRBJ2-5, with 14 nucleotides matching TRBD2. The J segment lost 1 base and the V segment lost 2 bases, leaving 6 bases of the junction unmatched. The CDR3 length is 18 residues. Germline V gene lookup returns CDR1 LGHNA and CDR2 YSLEER.